Listed below are T cell receptor beta chains from one sample, sequenced in a study of control samples from healthy donors and cancer patients. The assay was immunoSEQ multiplex PCR, and TCRdb's table has in-frame clones only and misses some. Of about 20,000 clones listed, 83% are singletons. Sequencing input: PBMCs. These receptor sequences come from a man aged 60-69 years with head and neck cancer. Both conserved end residues are part of each CDR3. The D gene is left open where the match is weak. Clone size is given for some rows only: seen once, a few or many times, or a class if the clone is expanded.

.	TRBJ2-7	.	TRBV11-2	CASSLGGTYEQYF	TGTGCCAGCAGCTTAGGGGGGACCTACGAGCAGTACTTC
.	TRBJ2-3	.	TRBV15	CATSRDRGTKKRVDGDTQYF	TGTGCCACCAGCAGAGATAGGGGCACCAAAAAGCGGGTCGATGGAGATACGCAGTATTTT
.	TRBJ2-1	.	TRBV2	CASSVGTYNEQFF	TGTGCCAGCAGTGTGGGGACTTACAATGAGCAGTTCTTC
TRBD1	TRBJ1-6	.	TRBV6-5	CASRVTGRDSPLHF	TGTGCCAGCAGGGTGACAGGGAGGGATTCACCCCTCCACTTT
.	TRBJ2-5	few	TRBV3-1/TRBV3-2	CASSQVEGVAQYF	TGTGCCAGCAGCCAAGTCGAGGGGGTAGCCCAGTACTTC
TRBD1	TRBJ1-6	.	TRBV19	CASSMKKGQGNSPLHF	TGTGCCAGTAGTATGAAGAAGGGACAGGGTAATTCACCCCTCCACTTT
.	TRBJ1-2	.	TRBV20-1	CSASPNYGYTF	TGCAGTGCTAGTCCCAACTATGGCTACACCTTC
TRBD1	TRBJ1-2	.	TRBV5-6	CASSSRQGKDYGYTF	TGTGCCAGCAGCTCTAGACAGGGTAAAGACTATGGCTACACCTTC
.	TRBJ2-7	.	TRBV28	CASSSVRGYEQYF	TGTGCCAGCAGTTCGGTCAGGGGCTACGAGCAGTACTTC
TRBD1	TRBJ2-5	.	TRBV11-2	CASSSTGGRETQYF	TGTGCCAGCAGCTCTACAGGGGGACGGGAGACCCAGTACTTC
TRBD1	TRBJ2-7	.	TRBV19	CASRWTGQGEQYF	TGTGCCAGTAGGTGGACAGGGCAGGGCGAGCAGTACTTC
.	TRBJ1-4	.	TRBV11-2	CASSLGLGAREKLFF	TGTGCCAGCAGCCTGGGGTTGGGGGCTCGGGAAAAACTGTTTTTT
.	TRBJ2-5	.	TRBV5-8	CASSLDLQGWETQYF	TGTGCCAGCAGCTTGGACCTACAGGGATGGGAGACCCAGTACTTC
TRBD1	TRBJ1-2	once	TRBV12-3/TRBV12-4	CASTSGTGDGYTF	TGTGCCAGCACGTCCGGGACAGGGGATGGCTACACCTTC
TRBD1	TRBJ1-5	.	TRBV27	CASSLAGGRQPQHF	TGTGCCAGCAGTTTAGCAGGGGGCAGACAGCCCCAGCATTTT
TRBD1	TRBJ2-7	.	TRBV5-4	CASSWGRPTGGPYEQYF	TGTGCCAGCAGCTGGGGGAGGCCGACAGGGGGCCCGTACGAGCAGTACTTC
.	TRBJ2-6	.	TRBV27	CASSRGTDSYSGANVLTF	TGTGCCAGCAGCCGAGGGACGGATAGTTACTCTGGGGCCAACGTCCTGACTTTC
.	TRBJ2-1	.	TRBV5-4	CASSLAPSSYNEQFF	TGTGCCAGCAGCTTGGCACCGAGCTCCTACAATGAGCAGTTCTTC
.	TRBJ2-7	.	TRBV6-5	CASSRLDGTYEQYF	TGTGCCAGCAGTCGGCTTGACGGGACCTACGAGCAGTACTTC
TRBD1	TRBJ2-7	.	TRBV29-1	CSVPRTGGEQYF	TGCAGCGTTCCTCGAACAGGGGGCGAGCAGTACTTC
.	TRBJ2-3	.	TRBV7-7	CASSVTQSTDTQYF	TGTGCTAGCAGCGTTACACAAAGCACAGATACGCAGTATTTT
TRBD1	TRBJ1-5	.	TRBV9	CASSVDGGTGGQPQHF	TGTGCCAGCAGCGTAGACGGGGGGACAGGGGGTCAGCCCCAGCATTTT
.	TRBJ1-5	.	TRBV5-1	CASSLGGTANQPQHF	TGCGCCAGCAGCTTGGGCGGGACGGCCAATCAGCCCCAGCATTTT
TRBD1	TRBJ1-5	few	TRBV7-8	CASSLATGDQPQHF	TGTGCCAGCAGCTTAGCAACAGGGGATCAGCCCCAGCATTTT
.	TRBJ2-5	.	TRBV6-5	CASSPRQARETQYF	TGTGCCAGCAGTCCTCGACAGGCGCGAGAGACCCAGTACTTC
.	TRBJ1-2	.	TRBV9	CASSSSFEGLYGYTF	TGTGCCAGCAGCTCCAGTTTTGAGGGCTTATATGGCTACACCTTC
TRBD1	TRBJ1-1	.	TRBV5-5	CASSRDSSPNTEAFF	TGTGCCAGCAGCCGGGACAGCTCCCCGAACACTGAAGCTTTCTTT
TRBD1	TRBJ2-7	.	TRBV5-5	CASSEYLGTANEQYF	TGTGCCAGCAGCGAGTACCTTGGGACAGCAAACGAGCAGTACTTC
TRBD2	TRBJ2-7	.	TRBV5-1	CASSATSGPSYEQYF	TGCGCCAGCAGCGCGACTAGCGGGCCCTCCTACGAGCAGTACTTC
.	TRBJ1-1	.	TRBV6-1	CASTQLRGNTEAFF	TGTGCCAGCACCCAGCTTCGGGGGAACACTGAAGCTTTCTTT
TRBD1	TRBJ1-2	once	TRBV11-2	CASRPPGQGLDGYTF	TGTGCCAGCAGGCCCCCCGGACAGGGTCTGGATGGCTACACCTTC